This TCR beta chain derives from a study of response to subunit inactivated influenza vaccine. Study-wide findings and caveats: Each seasonal flu vaccination may recruit only limited new T cells, authors suggested.

This clonotype was detected a few times. Its specificity is not known. TCRdb processed the RT-PCR reads anew with MiXCR; each CDR3 protein has one entry. Altogether roughly 650,000 distinct CDR3 sequences are present, around a sixth being singletons, with the ten largest covering 11%. CDR1 is LGHDT and CDR2 is YNNKEL in the germline V gene (reference sequence). The CDR3 is 14 residues long. The V and J ends lost 1 base and 7 bases, in that order; junction bases with no gene match: 5. The TCR sequence derives from a man aged 50 to 59 who received an inactivated influenza vaccine. Material: PBMCs from blood, obtained about 13 days after vaccination. The V gene is TRBV3-1, the J gene TRBJ2-7; 9 positions agree with TRBD2. In DNA, the CDR3 is TGTGCCAGCAGCCAAGTGCCAGCGGGAGGAGAGCAGTACTTC. It codes for CASSQVPAGGEQYF.